One and the same sample provided the 28 T cell receptor beta chains below, sequenced in a study of cytomegalovirus exposure and HLA in healthy donors. The PCR employed 60 Vbeta primers together with 13 Jbeta primers. Profiled with immunoSEQ multiplex PCR; TCRdb holds only in-frame clones, not every one. The table includes about 70,000 clones, almost 80% detected once. Sequenced sample: PBMCs. The receptors shown here come from a girl aged 10-17 years in good health and CMV-seropositive.

The chain links TRBV19 to TRBJ1-5; a possible D gene is TRBD1 (6 bases). There are 13 residues in the CDR3. V was clipped by 7 bases and J by 4 bases, with 11 bases between them. CDR1 LNHDA and CDR2 SQIVND come from the germline V gene (reference sequence). CDR3 coding DNA: TGTGCCAGTAAGAGGCAGGGGAATCAGCCCCAGCATTTT. Protein sequence: CASKRQGNQPQHF.

This clone was counted a single time. Additional DNA sequences in this sample encode the identical CDR3. V is TRBV9 and J is TRBJ1-3; D remains unclear. V lost 3 bases and J lost 1, with 11 bases in between. Germline values: CDR1 SGDLS, CDR2 YYNGEE. The CDR3 is 15 amino acids. The CDR3 nucleotides are TGTGCCAGCAGCGCTAGAGCAAGATCTGGAAACACCATATATTTT. Protein sequence: CASSARARSGNTIYF.

The chain uses TRBV2 and TRBJ1-1; 8 bases fit TRBD1. V lost 6 bases, J lost 4 bases, and 10 bases stayed unmatched. CDR3 length: 15 amino acids. The germline gives CDR1 SNHLY, CDR2 FYNNEI. This CDR3 is CASRYRDRSSTEAFF. The CDR3 DNA reads as TGTGCCAGCAGATACCGGGACAGGTCATCCACTGAAGCTTTCTTT.

The chain has TRBV6-6 and TRBJ1-1; no reliable D call. Germline loops: CDR1 MNHNY, CDR2 SVGAGI (reference sequence). Trimming stripped 0 bases from V and 1 base from J, with 12 bases between. The CDR3 contains 16 residues. CDR3 protein: CASSYSSATANTEAFF. For the CDR3, the DNA is TGTGCCAGCAGTTACTCGAGCGCGACGGCGAACACTGAAGCTTTCTTT.

This chain connects TRBV28 to TRBJ2-1; 8 nucleotides agree with TRBD2. CDR1 and CDR2 from the germline V gene are MDHEN and SYDVKM. This CDR3 has 14 residues. V was pared by 8 bases and J by 8 bases, with 11 bases of the junction left unmatched. The CDR3 spells CASRPRLASDEQFF. The CDR3 region has the DNA TGTGCCAGCCGTCCGAGACTAGCGTCGGATGAGCAGTTCTTC. The variable domain in full, with the rest retrieved from reference TRBV28 and TRBJ2-1, is DVKVTQSSRYLVKRTGEKVFLECVQDMDHENMFWYRQDPGLGLRLIYFSYDVKMKEKGDIPEGYSVSREKKERFSLILESASTNQTSMYLCASRPRLASDEQFFGPGTRLTVL.

The chain joins TRBV6-6 to TRBJ1-6; TRBD1 agrees at 7 bases. The CDR3 covers 12 residues. J lost 9 bases, V lost 6 bases, and 2 bases had no gene match. Germline V lookup: CDR1 MNHNY, CDR2 SVGAGI (reference sequence). The CDR3 DNA follows: TGTGCCAGCAGCGACAGGGCTTCACCCCTCCACTTT. Its translation is CASSDRASPLHF.

The chain recombines TRBV28 with TRBJ2-7, with D possibly being TRBD2 (5 bases). The CDR3 runs 12 residues. CDR1 is MDHEN, CDR2 SYDVKM, per germline. With 7 bases removed from V and 3 bases from J, the gap between germline ends came to 10 bases. CDR3 in amino acids: CASIGEFYEQYF. For the CDR3, the DNA is TGTGCCAGCATCGGGGAGTTCTACGAGCAGTACTTC. Full variable domain (missing parts from reference TRBV28 and TRBJ2-7): DVKVTQSSRYLVKRTGEKVFLECVQDMDHENMFWYRQDPGLGLRLIYFSYDVKMKEKGDIPEGYSVSREKKERFSLILESASTNQTSMYLCASIGEFYEQYFGPGTRLTVT.

The V and J genes are TRBV27 and TRBJ2-1; D may be TRBD1 (5 bases). CDR1 MNHEY and CDR2 SMNVEV come from the germline V gene (reference sequence). This CDR3 has 14 residues. V lost 5 bases, J lost 5 bases, and 13 bases lay in between. The CDR3 bases are TGTGCCAGCAGTCCCCTATGGGGCCACAATGAGCAGTTCTTC. This sequence encodes CASSPLWGHNEQFF.

This clone was detected a few times. V is TRBV2 and J is TRBJ1-1; perhaps TRBD1 as D (6 bases). The CDR3 covers 13 residues. Germline V gene data show CDR1 as SNHLY and CDR2 as FYNNEI. The germline V and J ends were trimmed by 5 bases and 3 bases, with 10 bases remaining between them. The CDR3 coding sequence is TGTGCCAGCAGTCCGACAGGACACACTGAAGCTTTCTTT. Residues: CASSPTGHTEAFF.

This clone was observed a handful of times. V usage is TRBV2 and J usage is TRBJ2-7; no clear D. Germline V lookup: CDR1 SNHLY, CDR2 FYNNEI. The ends were cut back, 9 bases at V and 2 bases at J, with 14 bases in the middle. The CDR3 runs to 13 residues. The CDR3 DNA reads TGTGCCAGTAACCCTGGCGGAACCTACGAGCAGTACTTC. Translating gives CASNPGGTYEQYF.

The chain recombines TRBV4-3 with TRBJ1-3; 8 bases fit TRBD1. This CDR3 has 16 residues. CDR1 and CDR2 from the germline V gene are LGHNA and YSLEER. Trimming removed 1 base from V and 9 bases from J; junction bases left unmatched: 11. The DNA of the CDR3 is TGCGCCAGCAGCCAAGGAAGTGGACAGGGCTCCGGCACCATATATTTT. Residues: CASSQGSGQGSGTIYF.

This clone was counted a single time. V gene TRBV7-9 combines with J gene TRBJ2-7; 7 bases map to TRBD2. The J segment lost 2 bases and the V segment lost 4 bases, leaving 5 bases of the junction unmatched. CDR3 length: 14 residues. The germline V gene encodes CDR1 SEHNR and CDR2 FQNEAQ (reference sequence). The DNA for the CDR3 is TGTGCCAGCAGCTCCAGCGGGGCCCCCTACGAGCAGTACTTC. Protein sequence: CASSSSGAPYEQYF. The entire variable domain, with the rest obtained from reference TRBV7-9 and TRBJ2-7, is as follows: DTGVSQNPRHKITKRGQNVTFRCDPISEHNRLYWYRQTLGQGPEFLTYFQNEAQLEKSRLLSDRFSAERPKGSFSTLEIQRTEQGDSAMYLCASSSSGAPYEQYFGPGTRLTVT.

This clone was seen once. The chain couples TRBV9 to TRBJ1-1; 7 bases are shared with TRBD1. The ends lost 0 bases at V and 5 bases at J; junction bases unmatched: 7. In germline, CDR1 is SGDLS, CDR2 YYNGEE. CDR3 length equals 15 residues. The CDR3 reads CASSVGPDRETEAFF. The DNA of the CDR3 is TGTGCCAGCAGCGTAGGGCCCGACAGGGAGACTGAAGCTTTCTTT.

The J gene is TRBJ1-6, the V gene TRBV5-1, with TRBD1 matching over 8 bases. The CDR3 covers 15 residues. CDR1 is SGHRS and CDR2 is YFSETQ in the germline V gene. Trimming took 0 bases from V and 9 from J; bases not matched to a gene: 5. This CDR3 is CASSLAGQGGSPLHF. CDR3 nucleotide sequence: TGCGCCAGCAGCTTGGCTGGACAGGGCGGTTCACCCCTCCACTTT.

The table lists this clone with a few counts. The V gene is TRBV27, the J gene TRBJ2-7, with 10 bases matching TRBD2. V was clipped by 0 bases and J by 2 bases; unmatched bases: 4. Germline CDR1 and CDR2: MNHEY and SMNVEV (reference sequence). The CDR3 runs to 16 residues. In nucleotides, the CDR3 is TGTGCCAGCAGTTTATCGGGACTAGCGTCTACCTACGAGCAGTACTTC. Amino acid sequence: CASSLSGLASTYEQYF.

The rearrangement uses TRBV30 and TRBJ1-1, with a tentative D call TRBD1 (5 bases). With 5 bases removed from V and 3 bases from J, the gap between germline ends came to 22 bases. CDR1 and CDR2 (germline): GTSNPN, SVGIG (reference sequence). The CDR3 is 16 amino acids. CDR3 DNA sequence: TGTGCCTGGCTCTATAGCCACGGGGGTAAACACACTGAAGCTTTCTTT. Amino acids: CAWLYSHGGKHTEAFF.

The rearrangement uses TRBV5-4 and TRBJ2-5; 14 bases align to TRBD2. The CDR3 spans 17 residues. Germline assignment: CDR1 SGHNT and CDR2 YYREEE (reference sequence). V trimming: 0 bases; J trimming: 5 bases; junction bases outside the gene matches: 6. The CDR3 loop reads CASSLGTSGGSKETQYF. The CDR3 nucleotides read TGTGCCAGCAGCTTGGGGACTAGCGGGGGGTCCAAGGAGACCCAGTACTTC.

The chain links TRBV27 to TRBJ2-2; D is uncertain. CDR3 length equals 13 residues. From germline, CDR1 is MNHEY and CDR2 SMNVEV (reference sequence). Trimming pared 3 bases from V and 5 bases from J, leaving 7 bases between. The CDR3 loop reads CASSFSQTGELFF. For the CDR3, the DNA is TGTGCCAGCAGTTTCAGTCAGACCGGGGAGCTGTTTTTT.

This clone is judged medium-sized. The DNA of the CDR3 is TGTGCCAGCAGCTTCCCAGGGATGGAAAAACTGTTTTTT. Protein sequence: CASSFPGMEKLFF. The rearrangement uses TRBV5-6 and TRBJ1-4; D is possibly TRBD1 (5 bases). Germline V lookup: CDR1 SGHDT, CDR2 YYEEEE. This CDR3 contains 13 residues. V lost 2 bases to trimming and J lost 8 bases, with 10 bases between them.

The chain joins TRBV2 to TRBJ2-7; no clear D gene. From germline, CDR1 is SNHLY and CDR2 FYNNEI. The CDR3 runs to 11 residues. The germline V and J ends were trimmed by 7 bases and 3 bases, with 7 bases remaining between them. The CDR3 DNA is TGTGCCAGCATTCTCCTCTACGAGCAGTACTTC. Encoded protein: CASILLYEQYF.

The chain carries TRBV28 and TRBJ2-5; no firm D call. Germline V gene lookup returns CDR1 MDHEN and CDR2 SYDVKM. V gave up 4 bases and J gave up 5 bases, with 5 bases separating them. The CDR3 loop spans 11 amino acids. DNA of the CDR3: TGTGCCAGCAGTTCGAGGGAGACCCAGTACTTC. Its translation: CASSSRETQYF.

The chain has TRBV7-9 and TRBJ2-7; tentatively, D is TRBD2 (5 bases). CDR3 length: 14 residues. Germline-derived CDR1 and CDR2 are SEHNR and FQNEAQ (reference sequence). V dropped 2 bases and J dropped 8 bases, with 16 bases sitting between them. CDR3 region: CASSLHLDREQQYF. CDR3 nucleotide sequence: TGTGCCAGCAGCTTACATCTTGACCGGGAACAGCAGTACTTC.

The chain recombines TRBV30 with TRBJ1-2; the D is unclear. CDR1 and CDR2 (germline): GTSNPN, SVGIG (reference sequence). The CDR3 sequence is 11 residues long. V shed 3 bases and J shed 8 bases, with 10 bases lying between them. The CDR3 DNA follows: TGTGCCTGGAGCCGTTTCGGGGGCTACACCTTC. Amino acids: CAWSRFGGYTF.

The gene calls are TRBV7-8 and TRBJ1-5; 10 bases line up with TRBD1. CDR3 length equals 16 residues. Germline V CDR1 and CDR2: SGHVS, FQNEAQ. V was clipped by 5 bases and J by 4 bases; unmatched bases: 8. The DNA of the CDR3 is TGTGCCAGCAGCCACCACCGGGGACAGGGGAATCAGCCCCAGCATTTT. It is translated as CASSHHRGQGNQPQHF.

This clone has a handful of counts. The chain joins TRBV10-3 to TRBJ2-2, with 9 bases lining up with TRBD1. This CDR3 comprises 16 residues. J was trimmed by 7 bases and V by 3 bases; bases with no gene match: 9. Germline lookup yields CDR1 ENHRY and CDR2 SYGVKD. The CDR3 nucleotides read TGTGCCATCAGTGACCCTGGACAGGGGAGGGGCGGGGAGCTGTTTTTT. Its protein is CAISDPGQGRGGELFF.

The gene calls are TRBV29-1 and TRBJ2-5; 9 bases are a match to TRBD1. CDR1 is SQVTM, CDR2 ANQGSEA, per germline. Trimming cost V 6 bases and J 1 base; bases outside gene matches: 3. This CDR3 region has 13 residues. CDR3 region: CSVGTGPQETQYF. The DNA for the CDR3 is TGCAGCGTCGGGACAGGGCCCCAAGAGACCCAGTACTTC.

The chain combines TRBV7-9 with TRBJ2-1; D is perhaps TRBD2 (5 bases). Germline CDR1 SEHNR, CDR2 FQNEAQ (reference sequence). CDR3 length: 15 residues. Trimming stripped 4 bases from V and 6 bases from J, with 16 bases between. This CDR3 reads CASSSSGRLLNEQFF. CDR3 sequence (DNA): TGTGCCAGCAGCTCAAGCGGACGGCTTCTCAATGAGCAGTTCTTC.

The V and J genes are TRBV5-8 and TRBJ1-2; 9 bases fit TRBD1. The junction had 9 bases not matched to a gene; V was cut back by 2 bases and J by 7 bases. Germline CDR1 SGHTS, CDR2 YDEGEE. The CDR3 runs 15 residues. In DNA, the CDR3 is TGTGCCAGCAGCTTAGGCTTGGGACAGGGTGCTGGCTACACCTTC. Residues: CASSLGLGQGAGYTF.